This record looks at one T cell receptor (beta chain) sequence and its context. TCRdb's copy holds only in-frame clones and misses some; the assay was immunoSEQ multiplex PCR. The table has more than 200,000 clones, roughly 90% seen once. The data derive from a study of blood T cell repertoires in COVID-19. The wider study: T cells, B-cell-depleted T cells, or PBMCs provided the cDNA or gDNA that served as material.

Sequenced: peripheral blood. The sequence was collected from a woman aged 55-70 years with acute or convalescent COVID-19.

CDR3 DNA: TGCGCCAGCAGCTTGGGGCGGGGGGTGAACAATGAGCAGTTCTTC. It yields the protein CASSLGRGVNNEQFF. The gene calls are TRBV5-1 and TRBJ2-1, with 8 bases identical to TRBD2. Germline V gene lookup returns CDR1 SGHRS and CDR2 YFSETQ. This CDR3 is 15 amino acids long. With V trimmed by 0 bases and J by 5 bases, 4 bases remained unmatched.